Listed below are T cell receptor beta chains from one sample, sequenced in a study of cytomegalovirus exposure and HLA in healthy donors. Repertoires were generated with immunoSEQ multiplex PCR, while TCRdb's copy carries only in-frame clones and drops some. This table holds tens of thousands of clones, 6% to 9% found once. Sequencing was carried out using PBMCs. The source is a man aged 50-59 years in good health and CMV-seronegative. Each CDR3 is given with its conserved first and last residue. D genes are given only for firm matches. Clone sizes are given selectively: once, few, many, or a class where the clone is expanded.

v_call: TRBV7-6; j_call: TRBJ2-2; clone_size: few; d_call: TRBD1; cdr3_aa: CASSSGNRGTGELFF; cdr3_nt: TGTGCCAGCAGCTCGGGAAACAGGGGCACCGGGGAGCTGTTTTTT
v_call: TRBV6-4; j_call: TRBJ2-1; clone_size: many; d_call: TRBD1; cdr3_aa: CASSEGAGQGHNEQFF; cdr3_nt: TGTGCCAGCAGTGAGGGGGCGGGACAGGGCCACAATGAGCAGTTCTTC
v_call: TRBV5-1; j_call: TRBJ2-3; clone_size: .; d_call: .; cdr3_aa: CASSLTRMGHGADTQYF; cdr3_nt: TGCGCCAGCAGCTTGACCAGGATGGGCCACGGGGCAGATACGCAGTATTTT
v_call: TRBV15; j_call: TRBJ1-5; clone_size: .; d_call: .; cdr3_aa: CATSSGRGGQPQHF; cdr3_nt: TGTGCCACCAGCAGTGGGAGGGGCGGTCAGCCCCAGCATTTT
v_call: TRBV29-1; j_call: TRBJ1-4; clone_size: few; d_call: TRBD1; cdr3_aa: CSVEGGTGNEKLFF; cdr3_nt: TGCAGCGTTGAAGGAGGGACAGGGAATGAAAAACTGTTTTTT
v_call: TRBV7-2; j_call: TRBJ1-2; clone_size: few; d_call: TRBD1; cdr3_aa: CASSLPPTGKYGYTF; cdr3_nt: TGTGCCAGCAGCTTACCGCCGACAGGGAAGTATGGCTACACCTTC
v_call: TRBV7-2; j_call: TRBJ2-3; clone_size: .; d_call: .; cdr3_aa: CASSFGTDTQYF; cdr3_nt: TGTGCCAGCAGCTTCGGGACAGATACGCAGTATTTT
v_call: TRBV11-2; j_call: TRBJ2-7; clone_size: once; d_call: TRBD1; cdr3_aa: CASSPQGTVTYEQYF; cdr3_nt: TGTGCCAGCAGCCCGCAGGGGACAGTTACCTACGAGCAGTACTTC
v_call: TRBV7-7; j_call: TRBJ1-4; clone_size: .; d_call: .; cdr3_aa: CASSKGGTNEKLFF; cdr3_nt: TGTGCTAGCAGCAAAGGGGGTACTAATGAAAAACTGTTTTTT
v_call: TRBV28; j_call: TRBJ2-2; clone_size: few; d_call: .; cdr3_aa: CASTSNTGELFF; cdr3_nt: TGTGCCAGCACGTCGAACACCGGGGAGCTGTTTTTT
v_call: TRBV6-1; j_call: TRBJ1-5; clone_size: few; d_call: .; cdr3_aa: CASSSWGDSNQPQHF; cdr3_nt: TGTGCCAGCAGCTCCTGGGGCGATAGCAATCAGCCCCAGCATTTT
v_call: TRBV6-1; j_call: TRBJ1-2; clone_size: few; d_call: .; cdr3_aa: CATLSVTLYGYTF; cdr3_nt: TGTGCCACCCTAAGCGTCACCCTCTATGGCTACACCTTC
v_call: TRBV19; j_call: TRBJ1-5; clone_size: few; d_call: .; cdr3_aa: CASSIIRGGINQPQHF; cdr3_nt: TGTGCCAGTAGTATAATAAGGGGAGGGATTAATCAGCCCCAGCATTTT
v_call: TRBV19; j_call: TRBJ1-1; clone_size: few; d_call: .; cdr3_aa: CASSTTGQHTEAFF; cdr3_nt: TGTGCCAGTAGTACTACAGGACAGCACACTGAAGCTTTCTTT
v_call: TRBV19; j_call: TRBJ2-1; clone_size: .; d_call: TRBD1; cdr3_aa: CASKGAYHSSYNEQFF; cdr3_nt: TGTGCCAGTAAGGGGGCCTACCATAGCTCCTACAACGAGCAGTTCTTC
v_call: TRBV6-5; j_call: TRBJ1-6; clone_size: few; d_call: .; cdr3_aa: CASSRQNSPLHF; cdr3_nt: TGTGCCAGCAGCCGACAGAATTCACCCCTCCACTTT
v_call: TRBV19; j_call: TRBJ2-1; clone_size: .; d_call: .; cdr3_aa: CASSISWASEYNEQFF; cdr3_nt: TGTGCCAGTAGTATTTCTTGGGCTAGCGAGTACAATGAGCAGTTCTTC
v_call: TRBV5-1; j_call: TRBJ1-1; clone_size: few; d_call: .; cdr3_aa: CASSLDYRGLGYTEAFF; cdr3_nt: TGCGCCAGCAGCTTGGATTATCGGGGATTGGGGTACACTGAAGCTTTCTTT
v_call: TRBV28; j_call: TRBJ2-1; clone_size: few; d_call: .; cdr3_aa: CASRQFQGANNEQFF; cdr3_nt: TGTGCCAGCAGACAGTTTCAGGGCGCGAACAATGAGCAGTTCTTC
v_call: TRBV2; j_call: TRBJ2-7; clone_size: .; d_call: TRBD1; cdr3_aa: CASRTAGQGPYEQYF; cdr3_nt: TGTGCCAGCAGGACCGCGGGACAGGGTCCTTACGAGCAGTACTTC
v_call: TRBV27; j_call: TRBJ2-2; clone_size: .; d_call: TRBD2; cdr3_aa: CASSLYSGRNANTGELFF; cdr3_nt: TGTGCCAGCAGTTTGTATAGCGGGAGAAACGCGAACACCGGGGAGCTGTTTTTT
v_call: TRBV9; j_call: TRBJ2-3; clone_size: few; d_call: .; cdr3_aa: CASSPGLLAQYF; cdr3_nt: TGTGCCAGCAGCCCAGGGCTCCTGGCGCAGTATTTT
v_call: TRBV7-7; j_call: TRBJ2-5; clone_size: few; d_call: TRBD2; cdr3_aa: CASSLGRGETQYF; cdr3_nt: TGTGCTAGCAGCTTAGGGCGGGGGGAGACCCAGTACTTC
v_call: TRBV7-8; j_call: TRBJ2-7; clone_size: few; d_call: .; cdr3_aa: CASSLASRQSSYEQYF; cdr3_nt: TGTGCCAGCAGCTTAGCCTCACGACAGAGCTCCTACGAGCAGTACTTC
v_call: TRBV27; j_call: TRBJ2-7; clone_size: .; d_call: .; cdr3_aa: CAGWTEDRVKYF; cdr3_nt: TGTGCCGGCTGGACAGAGGACCGAGTTAAGTACTTC
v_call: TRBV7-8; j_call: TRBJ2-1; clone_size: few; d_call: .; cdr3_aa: CASSTRLGTRDNEQFF; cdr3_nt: TGTGCCAGCAGCACGAGGCTCGGGACAAGGGACAATGAGCAGTTCTTC
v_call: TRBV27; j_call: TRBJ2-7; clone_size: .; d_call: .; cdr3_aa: CASSSAYSYEQYF; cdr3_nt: TGTGCCAGCAGTTCCGCCTACTCCTACGAGCAGTACTTC
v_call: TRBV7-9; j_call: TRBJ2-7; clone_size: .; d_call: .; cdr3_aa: CASSLPPTNSYEQYF; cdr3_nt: TGTGCCAGCAGCTTACCCCCGACTAATTCCTACGAGCAGTACTTC
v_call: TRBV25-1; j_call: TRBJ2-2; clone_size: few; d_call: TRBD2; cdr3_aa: CASSDSSGSYTGELFF; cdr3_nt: TGTGCCAGCAGTGACTCTAGCGGGAGTTATACCGGGGAGCTGTTTTTT
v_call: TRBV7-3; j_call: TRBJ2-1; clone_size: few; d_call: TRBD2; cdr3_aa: CASSPGTRSNEQFF; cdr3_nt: TGTGCCAGCAGCCCAGGGACTAGGTCGAATGAGCAGTTCTTC
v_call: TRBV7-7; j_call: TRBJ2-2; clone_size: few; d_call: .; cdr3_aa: CASSQRTANTGELFF; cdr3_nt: TGTGCTAGCAGTCAAAGGACAGCGAACACCGGGGAGCTGTTTTTT
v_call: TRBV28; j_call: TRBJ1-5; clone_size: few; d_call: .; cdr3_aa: CASRKQGYQPQHF; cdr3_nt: TGTGCCAGCAGAAAACAGGGTTATCAGCCCCAGCATTTT
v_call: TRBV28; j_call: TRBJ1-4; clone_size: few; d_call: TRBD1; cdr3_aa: CASRLTGTGLVATNEKLFF; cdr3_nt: TGTGCCAGCAGACTAACCGGGACAGGGCTAGTTGCAACTAATGAAAAACTGTTTTTT
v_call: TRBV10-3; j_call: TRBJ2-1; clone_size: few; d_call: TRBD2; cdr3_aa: CAISEFGAGVGGNEQFF; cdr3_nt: TGTGCCATCAGTGAGTTTGGGGCGGGAGTAGGAGGCAATGAGCAGTTCTTC
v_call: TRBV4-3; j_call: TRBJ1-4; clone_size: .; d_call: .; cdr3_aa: CASSPTPAGATNEKLFF; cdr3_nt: TGCGCCAGCAGCCCAACGCCTGCGGGAGCAACTAATGAAAAACTGTTTTTT
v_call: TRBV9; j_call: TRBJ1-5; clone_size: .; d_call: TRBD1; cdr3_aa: CASSLGQGNQPQHF; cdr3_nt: TGTGCCAGCAGCCTAGGACAGGGGAATCAGCCCCAGCATTTT
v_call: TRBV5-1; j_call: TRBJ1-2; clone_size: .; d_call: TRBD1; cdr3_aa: CASSRDRSYGYTF; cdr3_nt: TGCGCCAGCAGCCGGGACAGGAGCTATGGCTACACCTTC
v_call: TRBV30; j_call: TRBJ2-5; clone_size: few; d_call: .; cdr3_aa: CAWSPGYQETQYF; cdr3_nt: TGTGCCTGGAGTCCGGGGTACCAAGAGACCCAGTACTTC
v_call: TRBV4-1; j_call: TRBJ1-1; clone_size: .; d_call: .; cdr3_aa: CASSQERGTEAFF; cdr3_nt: TGCGCCAGCAGCCAAGAAAGGGGCACTGAAGCTTTCTTT
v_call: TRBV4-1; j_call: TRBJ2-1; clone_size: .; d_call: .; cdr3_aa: CASSPRESSYNEQFF; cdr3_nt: TGCGCCAGCAGCCCTCGGGAAAGCTCCTACAATGAGCAGTTCTTC
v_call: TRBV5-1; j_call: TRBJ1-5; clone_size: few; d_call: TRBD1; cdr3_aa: CASSLEGLTTGALWPQHF; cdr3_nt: TGCGCCAGCAGCTTGGAAGGGTTGACGACAGGGGCCCTGTGGCCCCAGCATTTT
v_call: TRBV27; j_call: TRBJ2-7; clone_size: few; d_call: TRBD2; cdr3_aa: CASSSGTSGGAGVYEQYF; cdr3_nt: TGTGCCAGCAGTTCCGGGACTAGCGGGGGGGCCGGTGTTTACGAGCAGTACTTC
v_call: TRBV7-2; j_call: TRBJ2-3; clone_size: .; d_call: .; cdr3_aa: CASSSSASADTQYF; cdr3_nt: TGTGCCAGCAGCTCCTCAGCTAGCGCAGATACGCAGTATTTT
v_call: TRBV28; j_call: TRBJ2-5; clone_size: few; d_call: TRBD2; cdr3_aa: CASSRGLAALETQYF; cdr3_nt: TGTGCCAGCAGTAGGGGACTAGCGGCATTAGAGACCCAGTACTTC
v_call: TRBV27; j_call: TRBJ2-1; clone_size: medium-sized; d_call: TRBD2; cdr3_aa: CASSFPAGLLRGEQFF; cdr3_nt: TGTGCCAGCAGTTTTCCAGCGGGACTACTTAGGGGTGAGCAGTTCTTC
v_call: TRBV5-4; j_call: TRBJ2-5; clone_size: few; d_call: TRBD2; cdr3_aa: CASSLRRGDQETQYF; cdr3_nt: TGTGCCAGCAGCTTGAGGCGGGGGGACCAAGAGACCCAGTACTTC
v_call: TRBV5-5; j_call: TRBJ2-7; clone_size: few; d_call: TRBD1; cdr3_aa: CASSLRGLGYEQYF; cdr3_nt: TGTGCCAGCAGCTTAAGGGGGCTTGGATACGAGCAGTACTTC
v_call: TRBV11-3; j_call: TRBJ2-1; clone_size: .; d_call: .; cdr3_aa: CASSRRGSYNEQFF; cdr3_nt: TGTGCCAGCAGCCGCCGGGGCTCCTACAATGAGCAGTTCTTC
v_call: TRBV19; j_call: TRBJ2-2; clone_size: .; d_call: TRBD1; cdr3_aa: CATMDRVNTGELFF; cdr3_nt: TGTGCCACTATGGACAGGGTGAACACCGGGGAGCTGTTTTTT
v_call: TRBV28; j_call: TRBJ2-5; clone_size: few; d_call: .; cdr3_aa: CASSPLGGFSGYQETQYF; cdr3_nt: TGTGCCAGCAGTCCCCTTGGGGGGTTTTCAGGGTACCAAGAGACCCAGTACTTC
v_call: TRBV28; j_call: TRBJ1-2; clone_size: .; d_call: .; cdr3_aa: CASSSSGGLRGYTF; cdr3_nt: TGTGCCAGCAGTTCCTCGGGAGGGCTTAGAGGCTACACCTTC
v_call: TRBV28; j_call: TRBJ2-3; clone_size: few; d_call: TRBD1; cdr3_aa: CASSSGGSADTQYF; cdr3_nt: TGTGCCAGCAGTTCAGGGGGTTCTGCAGATACGCAGTATTTT
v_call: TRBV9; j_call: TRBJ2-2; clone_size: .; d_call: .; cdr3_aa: CASSTGYTGELFF; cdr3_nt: TGTGCCAGCAGCACGGGGTACACCGGGGAGCTGTTTTTT
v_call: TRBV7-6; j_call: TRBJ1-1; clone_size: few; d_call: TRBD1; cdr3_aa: CASSPRRGTDTEAFF; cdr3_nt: TGTGCCAGCAGCCCCCGGCGAGGGACAGACACTGAAGCTTTCTTT